These 9 T cell receptor beta chains were all obtained from the same sample, sequenced in a study of blood T cells in healthy people across ages. The second PCR ran about 6 to 12 cycles with a sample-barcoded 5' primer and J-beta primers. TCRdb fed the 5' RACE reads into MiXCR, producing one record per CDR3 protein. The repertoire holds a few hundred thousand distinct CDR3 sequences, with about 55% as singletons. Sequences were obtained from blood. These receptors were obtained from a man aged 60 to 75 in good health.

This clonotype was detected a few times. This chain joins TRBV6-2 or TRBV6-3 and TRBJ2-3; no firm D call. Trimming took off 0 bases at V and 3 bases at J, with 7 bases between the two ends. The CDR3 totals 14 residues. In germline, CDR1 is MNHEY, CDR2 SVGEGT. CDR3 nucleotide sequence: TGTGCCAGCAGTTACTCGGCCCCGACAGATACGCAGTATTTT. Translated, it gives CASSYSAPTDTQYF.

This chain connects TRBV10-3 to TRBJ2-5, with D unclear. Trimming left V 2 bases short and J 3 bases short, with 4 bases between. The V gene's germline CDR1 is ENHRY and CDR2 SYGVKD. The CDR3 contains 12 residues. Written as DNA, the CDR3 is TGTGCCATCAGTGAGGGGGAAGAGACCCAGTACTTC. Protein: CAISEGEETQYF.

The chain has TRBV20-1 and TRBJ1-2, with TRBD1 matching 7 bases. This CDR3 comprises 13 residues. The V gene's germline CDR1 is DFQATT and CDR2 SNEGSKA (reference sequence). V was clipped by 6 bases and J by 6 bases; unmatched bases: 10. The CDR3 region has the DNA TGCAGTGCCGCGACAGGGTTCGATCATGGCTACACCTTC. This translates into CSAATGFDHGYTF.

The chain uses TRBV5-1 and TRBJ2-3, with 7 bases identical to TRBD2. J was trimmed by 5 bases and V by 3 bases; bases with no gene match: 9. Germline loops: CDR1 SGHRS, CDR2 YFSETQ. CDR3 length equals 15 residues. The CDR3 sequence is CASSWTRSGLDTQYF. CDR3 bases: TGCGCCAGCAGCTGGACTAGGAGTGGCCTAGATACGCAGTATTTT.

The CDR3 loop reads CASTQTETQYF. In DNA form, the CDR3 reads TGTGCCAGCACCCAAACAGAGACCCAGTACTTC. The gene calls are TRBV6-2 or TRBV6-3 and TRBJ2-5; no clear D gene. V gave up 7 bases and J gave up 4 bases, with 7 bases separating them. Germline loops: CDR1 MNHEY, CDR2 SVGEGT. The CDR3 has 11 amino acids.

The gene calls are TRBV6-5 and TRBJ2-1; the match to TRBD2 covers 8 bases. The tail of the sequence fits TRBJ2-7 better, so the J call may be wrong. There are 18 residues in the CDR3. Germline CDR1 and CDR2: MNHEY and SVGAGI. The CDR3 DNA reads TGTGCCAGCAGTTACTATACCCTAGGACTAGCAGACTACAATGAGCAGTACTTC. Amino acids: CASSYYTLGLADYNEQYF.

The chain has TRBV6-5 and TRBJ2-7, with TRBD2 identical over 10 bases. CDR3 length: 20 residues. Per germline, CDR1 MNHEY and CDR2 SVGAGI. J was trimmed by 3 bases and V by 3 bases; bases with no gene match: 20. The CDR3 DNA is TGTGCCAGCAGTTATTCTGGGGGCACCACAAAGCGGGAGGGCCTCTACGAGCAGTACTTC. It is translated as CASSYSGGTTKREGLYEQYF.

Remarks on this clonotype: One end of the junction is discordant with germline, which a read error may explain. The chain joins TRBV7-9 to TRBJ1-3; D gene unclear. Germline-derived CDR1 and CDR2 are SEHNR and FQNEAQ (reference sequence). CDR3 length equals 13 residues. CDR3 sequence reads: CASSLGAGNTIYF. CDR3 nucleotides: TGTGCCAGCAGTTTAGGAGCCGGAAACACCATATATTTT. Complete variable domain (other parts from reference TRBV7-9 and TRBJ1-3): DTGVSQNPRHKITKRGQNVTFRCDPISEHNRLYWYRQTLGQGPEFLTYFQNEAQLEKSRLLSDRFSAERPKGSFSTLEIQRTEQGDSAMYLCASSLGAGNTIYFGEGSWLTVV.

This CDR3 is CASSSWGASNQPQHF. CDR3 nucleotide sequence: TGTGCCAGCAGCTCGTGGGGGGCTAGCAATCAGCCCCAGCATTTT. The V call is TRBV7-9, the J call TRBJ1-5; maybe TRBD1 (6 bases). Germline V gene lookup returns CDR1 SEHNR and CDR2 FQNEAQ (reference sequence). V gave up 4 bases and J gave up 0 bases, with 10 bases separating them. The CDR3 spans 15 residues.